This record looks at one TCR beta chain sequence and its context. Its target is unknown. The PCR employed 60 Vbeta primers together with 13 Jbeta primers. Generated by immunoSEQ multiplex PCR, the TCRdb table keeps only in-frame clones and is missing some. The data hold under 120,000 clones, with roughly three fifths observed a single time. The data were taken from a study of cytomegalovirus exposure and HLA in healthy donors. General observations from the study: Upon later analysis, HLA-associated TCR beta chains proved more clonally expanded than other, equally common chains.

J lost 0 bases, V lost 5 bases, and 5 bases had no gene match. CDR3 length: 16 residues. Per germline, CDR1 MDHEN and CDR2 SYDVKM. V gene TRBV28 combines with J gene TRBJ1-4; 8 nucleotides match TRBD1. The material sequenced was PBMCs. The clonotype originates from a man aged 25-45 years in good health and CMV-seropositive. Here the CDR3 DNA reads TGTGCCAGCAGTCTAGACAGGGGAGCAACTAATGAAAAACTGTTTTTT. This codes for CASSLDRGATNEKLFF.